Included here is one T cell receptor (beta chain) sequence, with context. Original handling: Amplification from reference gene primers served as the basis for estimated nucleated cell counts. Assay: immunoSEQ multiplex PCR; the TCRdb copy retains only in-frame clones and omits some. The D gene and trimming were derived from the DNA, and the V and J assignments and clone size from that table. The sample lists approximately 47,000 clones; roughly 90% were seen once. This sample is drawn from a study of blood T cell repertoires in COVID-19. Overall study context: Researchers got acute and convalescent COVID-19 samples from the United States, Italy and Spain. T cells, B-cell-depleted T cells, or PBMCs provided the cDNA or gDNA that served as material.

V was cut by 5 bases and J by 0 bases, with 9 bases left in between. This CDR3 is 14 amino acids long. Germline V gene lookup returns CDR1 SGHVS and CDR2 FNYEAQ. This TCR was sampled from a man between 65 and 85 years old with active COVID-19. The chain uses TRBV7-6 and TRBJ2-3; possible D gene TRBD2, 6 bases. Sequenced input: peripheral blood. CDR3: CASSPGTSTDTQYF. The CDR3 DNA follows: TGTGCCAGCAGCCCCGGGACTAGCACAGATACGCAGTATTTT.